These 2 T cell receptor beta chains originate from one sample sequenced in a study of blood T cell repertoires in COVID-19. Only in-frame clones appear in the TCRdb table, and some are missing; sequencing was by immunoSEQ multiplex PCR. The repertoire holds around 200,000 clones, with nearly 90% as singletons. The sequenced material came from peripheral blood. The receptors stem from a woman under 30 who had recovered from COVID-19.

This clone showed up just once. The chain employs TRBV4-2 and TRBJ1-2, with D perhaps TRBD1 (5 bases). Trimming cost V 8 bases and J 5 bases, with 18 bases left between them. Germline V gene data show CDR1 as LGHNA and CDR2 as YNFKEQ. The CDR3 contains 14 residues. The CDR3 reads CASLDDSLQYGYTF. The DNA for the CDR3 is TGTGCCAGCTTAGACGACAGCCTACAGTATGGCTACACCTTC.

The CDR3 sequence is CASRRVGVDSNQPQHF. The CDR3 DNA reads as TGTGCCAGCAGACGGGTAGGAGTAGATAGCAATCAGCCCCAGCATTTT. The chain combines TRBV27 with TRBJ1-5, with D unresolved. CDR1 and CDR2 (germline): MNHEY, SMNVEV (reference sequence). V was trimmed by 6 bases and J by 0 bases, leaving 15 bases between them. The CDR3 is made up of 16 amino acids.